The rows below give T cell receptor beta chains drawn from one sample of a study of naive and memory T cell subsets. One entry per CDR3 protein results from TCRdb running MiXCR on the UMI-ligation and nested PCR reads. The sample lists around 140,000 distinct CDR3 sequences; 20% to 25% were seen once. The sequencing sample was made of naive CD4+ T cells from blood. All receptors derive from a human donor in good health. Both conserved end residues are part of each CDR3. The D gene is left open where the match is weak. A row's size may be missing; if present it is once, few, many or a size class.

CASSLGGLDTGELFF	TGTGCCAGCAGCTTAGGGGGCTTGGACACCGGGGAGCTGTTTTTT	NA	NA	TRBJ2-2	TRBV11-3
CASSLGILQGNEQFF	TGTGCCAGCAGCTTAGGGATACTCCAGGGGAATGAGCAGTTCTTC	once	NA	TRBJ2-1	TRBV7-2
CASSARGRSNQPQHF	TGTGCCAGCAGTGCCAGAGGAAGGAGCAATCAGCCCCAGCATTTT	few	NA	TRBJ1-5	TRBV12-3/TRBV12-4
CAWGPFPGELFF	TGTGCCTGGGGCCCTTTCCCCGGGGAGCTGTTTTTT	once	NA	TRBJ2-2	TRBV30
CASTKTANTEAFF	TGTGCCAGCACTAAGACAGCGAACACTGAAGCTTTCTTT	NA	NA	TRBJ1-1	TRBV6-2/TRBV6-3
CSARSASLVENEQFF	TGCAGTGCTAGATCTGCTAGCCTCGTTGAGAATGAGCAGTTCTTC	few	NA	TRBJ2-1	TRBV20-1
CASSMTDTQYF	TGTGCCAGTAGTATGACAGATACGCAGTATTTT	many	NA	TRBJ2-3	TRBV19
CASSFSGRFHEQYF	TGCGCCAGCAGCTTTAGCGGGAGGTTTCACGAGCAGTACTTC	few	TRBD2	TRBJ2-7	TRBV5-1
CSVWSVASGSGGELFF	TGCAGCGTTTGGTCGGTGGCTAGCGGGAGCGGCGGGGAGCTGTTTTTT	few	TRBD2	TRBJ2-2	TRBV29-1
CSVPVGNYGYTF	TGCAGCGTCCCGGTTGGAAACTATGGCTACACCTTC	few	NA	TRBJ1-2	TRBV29-1
CAWGDGEQYF	TGTGCCTGGGGGGATGGGGAGCAGTACTTC	NA	NA	TRBJ2-7	TRBV30
CASSPGTSGYQETQYF	TGTGCCAGCAGCCCCGGGACTAGCGGTTACCAAGAGACCCAGTACTTC	NA	TRBD2	TRBJ2-5	TRBV5-8
CASTDRGNQPQHF	TGTGCCAGCACGGACAGGGGCAATCAGCCCCAGCATTTT	NA	TRBD1	TRBJ1-5	TRBV11-1
CASSWSFGKETQYF	TGCGCCAGCAGCTGGAGCTTTGGGAAAGAGACCCAGTACTTC	many	NA	TRBJ2-5	TRBV5-1
CAISPGLSTDTQYF	TGTGCCATCAGTCCAGGACTGAGCACAGATACGCAGTATTTT	few	NA	TRBJ2-3	TRBV10-3
CASSEGGSSYNEQFF	TGCGCCAGCAGTGAAGGGGGCTCGTCCTACAATGAGCAGTTCTTC	NA	TRBD1	TRBJ2-1	TRBV10-1
CASSPPVGGLSVNEQFF	TGTGCCAGCAGCCCTCCCGTGGGGGGGCTTTCGGTAAATGAGCAGTTCTTC	few	NA	TRBJ2-1	TRBV7-8
CASSPPGKRRAFF	TGTGCCAGCAGTCCTCCGGGGAAGCGGAGAGCTTTCTTT	NA	NA	TRBJ1-1	TRBV28
CASSSGDSVNHEQYF	TGTGCCAGCAGCTCAGGGGACTCCGTAAACCACGAGCAGTACTTC	many	NA	TRBJ2-7	TRBV3-1
CASSQEPEVYGYTF	TGTGCCAGCAGCCAAGAGCCAGAAGTTTATGGCTACACCTTC	few	NA	TRBJ1-2	TRBV3-1
CSARLAGGPKEYF	TGCAGTGCGAGACTAGCGGGAGGGCCTAAGGAGTATTTT	NA	TRBD2	TRBJ2-3	TRBV20-1
CASSLDPRGYGYTF	TGTGCCAGCAGTTTAGATCCCAGAGGATATGGCTACACCTTC	NA	NA	TRBJ1-2	TRBV28
CASSLGTGRDTEAFF	TGTGCCAGCAGTCTCGGGACAGGGCGGGACACTGAAGCTTTCTTT	few	TRBD1	TRBJ1-1	TRBV27
CASSFSVGVQFF	TGTGCCAGCAGCTTTTCGGTCGGGGTGCAGTTCTTC	NA	NA	TRBJ2-1	TRBV11-3
CASSFRPPGANVLTF	TGTGCCAGCAGTTTTCGGCCGCCTGGGGCCAACGTCCTGACTTTC	many	NA	TRBJ2-6	TRBV28
CASGTSGIPLQETQYF	TGTGCCTCTGGGACTAGCGGGATACCCTTACAAGAGACCCAGTACTTC	many	TRBD2	TRBJ2-5	TRBV30
CASSSLDQPQHF	TGTGCCAGCAGTTCCCTCGATCAGCCCCAGCATTTT	few	NA	TRBJ1-5	TRBV27
CASSYSAMGSGGNIQYF	TGTGCCAGCAGTTACTCGGCGATGGGGTCAGGGGGAAACATTCAGTACTTC	NA	TRBD1	TRBJ2-4	TRBV6-5